These 15 T cell receptor beta chains originate from one sample sequenced in a study of T cell repertoires in cytomegalovirus infection. TCRdb reprocessed the reads via MiXCR and lists one record per CDR3 protein. The sample shows under 850,000 distinct CDR3 sequences, less than 40% of them seen only once. Sample: PBMCs. The receptors were gathered from a human donor in good health (CMV status not recorded). Some clones in this sample may be carry-over from other donors' samples.

The chain has TRBV19 and TRBJ1-1; 8 bases agree with TRBD1. Germline V CDR1 and CDR2: LNHDA, SQIVND (reference sequence). The CDR3 has 15 amino acids. The V and J ends lost 3 bases and 6 bases, in that order; junction bases with no gene match: 9. The CDR3 is CASSIYNRQGSEAFF. In DNA form, the CDR3 reads TGTGCCAGTAGTATCTACAATAGACAGGGGTCTGAAGCTTTCTTT.

The chain couples TRBV4-1 to TRBJ2-7; D might be TRBD1 (6 bases). Germline CDR1 is MGHRA and CDR2 is YSYEKL. CDR3 length: 13 residues. Trimming took 4 bases from V and 10 from J, leaving 17 bases between them. The CDR3 protein is CASSLLGAGKQYF. The CDR3 region has the DNA TGCGCCAGCAGCCTCCTGGGGGCAGGGAAACAGTACTTC.

The chain couples TRBV19 to TRBJ1-6; TRBD1 agrees at 7 bases. The V gene end was trimmed by 8 bases and the J gene end by 6 bases; junction bases not matched to a gene: 4. From germline, CDR1 is LNHDA and CDR2 SQIVND (reference sequence). The CDR3 extends over 13 amino acids. CDR3 in DNA: TGTGCCAGTGAGGGGGCGGGTAATTCACCCCTCCACTTT. Its protein is CASEGAGNSPLHF.

This clonotype was observed a handful of times. The chain joins TRBV7-9 to TRBJ2-3, with 12 nucleotides matching TRBD2. CDR3 length: 15 amino acids. Looked up from germline, CDR1 is SEHNR and CDR2 is FQNEAQ (reference sequence). V trimming: 5 bases; J trimming: 4 bases; junction bases outside the gene matches: 4. Here the CDR3 reads CASSRLAGAADTQYF. DNA for the CDR3: TGTGCCAGCAGCCGACTAGCGGGGGCGGCAGATACGCAGTATTTT.

This clonotype was counted only a few times. The gene calls are TRBV19 and TRBJ1-1; tentatively, D is TRBD1 (5 bases). In germline, CDR1 is LNHDA, CDR2 SQIVND (reference sequence). The V end lost 1 base, the J end lost 8 bases, and 8 bases lay between the germline ends. CDR3 length: 12 residues. The CDR3 DNA is TGTGCCAGTAGTATAGGACAGACCGAAGCTTTCTTT. Protein product: CASSIGQTEAFF.

This clonotype was seen repeatedly, ten times or more. The rearrangement joins TRBV24-1 to TRBJ2-7; the D gene is possibly TRBD2 (5 bases). Looked up from germline, CDR1 is KGHDR and CDR2 is SFDVKD. This CDR3 has 13 amino acids. Trimming shortened V by 4 bases and J by 2 bases, and 8 bases separated the two germline ends. CDR3 bases: TGTGCCACCAGTGACCCCGGGACCTACGAGCAGTACTTC. It encodes CATSDPGTYEQYF.

The sample holds a few counts of this clonotype. V and J are TRBV10-3 and TRBJ2-5; possible D gene TRBD1, 6 bases. The CDR3 loop spans 13 amino acids. Germline V CDR1 and CDR2: ENHRY, SYGVKD. V was clipped by 9 bases and J by 1 base, with 12 bases between them. The CDR3 here is CAIGTWGQETQYF. In DNA form, the CDR3 reads TGTGCCATTGGGACATGGGGCCAAGAGACCCAGTACTTC.

This clonotype was detected only a few times. This rearrangement joins TRBV12-3 or TRBV12-4 to TRBJ2-2; possible D gene TRBD2, 5 bases. Trimming removed 3 bases at V and 0 bases at J, with 17 bases between. The CDR3 has 18 residues. Here the CDR3 reads CASSFPSGKPPNTGELFF. The DNA for the CDR3 is TGTGCCAGCAGTTTCCCCTCCGGGAAACCCCCGAACACCGGGGAGCTGTTTTTT.

V gene TRBV15 combines with J gene TRBJ2-7; 7 nucleotides line up with TRBD1. Germline CDR1 and CDR2: LNHNV and YYDKDF (reference sequence). V lost 3 bases to trimming and J lost 4 bases; unmatched junction nucleotides: 6. The CDR3 spans 14 residues. The CDR3 loop reads CATSSRDRDYEQYF. Here the CDR3 DNA reads TGTGCCACCAGCAGCAGGGACAGAGATTACGAGCAGTACTTC.

This chain joins TRBV12-3 or TRBV12-4 and TRBJ2-7; D gene unclear. CDR3 length: 11 residues. V was clipped by 5 bases and J by 6 bases, with 8 bases between them. CDR3 bases: TGTGCCAGCAGTGTTGAGGTCGAGCAGTACTTC. This encodes CASSVEVEQYF.

The CDR3 DNA reads as TGTGCCAGCAGTTTCAGGCGGGTGAACACTGAAGCTTTCTTT. Translating it yields CASSFRRVNTEAFF. The gene calls are TRBV6-2 or TRBV6-3 and TRBJ1-1; unclear D gene. The CDR3 is 14 amino acids. With 4 bases removed from V and 0 bases from J, the gap between germline ends came to 9 bases. Germline lookup yields CDR1 MNHEY and CDR2 SVGEGT.

This chain uses TRBV5-6 with TRBJ2-7; D gene unclear. Germline CDR1 is SGHDT and CDR2 is YYEEEE. CDR3 length: 15 residues. V lost 2 bases, J lost 1 base, and 13 bases lay in between. The DNA of the CDR3 is TGTGCCAGCAGCTTTGCAGGCTTGGGGTCCTACGAGCAGTACTTC. Encoded protein: CASSFAGLGSYEQYF.

This clonotype occurred a few times. The J gene is TRBJ2-3, the V gene TRBV7-2; unclear D gene. The CDR3 covers 13 residues. With 6 bases removed from V and 2 bases from J, the gap between germline ends came to 9 bases. The germline gives CDR1 SGHTA, CDR2 FQGNSA. CDR3 in amino acids: CASRGWYTDTQYF. Written as DNA, the CDR3 is TGTGCCAGCAGGGGGTGGTACACAGATACGCAGTATTTT.

The V and J genes are TRBV4-2 and TRBJ2-7; 9 bases agree with TRBD2. The CDR3 sequence is 16 residues long. Germline V lookup: CDR1 LGHNA, CDR2 YNFKEQ. Trimming at V came to 0 bases and at J to 7 bases, leaving 10 bases not matched to a gene. The CDR3: CASSQDLRAGGGEQYF. The CDR3 coding sequence is TGTGCCAGCAGCCAAGATCTCCGAGCGGGAGGAGGTGAGCAGTACTTC.

V and J are TRBV30 and TRBJ2-5; D call uncertain. This CDR3 spans 13 amino acids. V gave up 0 bases and J gave up 4 bases, with 9 bases separating them. CDR1 is GTSNPN, CDR2 SVGIG, per germline (reference sequence). As DNA, the CDR3 is TGTGCCTGGAGTGTCGCCACCAGAGAGACCCAGTACTTC. Its protein product is CAWSVATRETQYF.